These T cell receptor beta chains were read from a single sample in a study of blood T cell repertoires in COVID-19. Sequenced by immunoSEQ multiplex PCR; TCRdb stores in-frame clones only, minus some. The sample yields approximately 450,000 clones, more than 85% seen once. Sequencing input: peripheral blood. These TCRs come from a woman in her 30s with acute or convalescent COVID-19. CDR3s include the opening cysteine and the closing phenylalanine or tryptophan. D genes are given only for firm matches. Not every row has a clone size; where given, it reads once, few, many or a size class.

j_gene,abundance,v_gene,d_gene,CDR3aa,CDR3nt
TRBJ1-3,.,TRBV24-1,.,CATRVQGFDRNTIYF,TGTGCCACCAGGGTACAGGGTTTCGACAGAAACACCATATATTTT
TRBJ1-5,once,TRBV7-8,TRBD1,CASSQNRGQPQHF,TGTGCCAGCAGCCAGAACAGGGGCCAGCCCCAGCATTTT
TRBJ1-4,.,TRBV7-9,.,CASSKTGLDEKLFF,TGTGCCAGCAGCAAAACAGGGCTCGATGAAAAACTGTTTTTT
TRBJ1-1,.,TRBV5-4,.,CASSLDEGRGTEAFF,TGTGCCAGCAGCTTAGATGAAGGAAGAGGCACTGAAGCTTTCTTT
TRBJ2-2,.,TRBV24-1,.,CATSDRGAGELFF,TGTGCCACCAGTGACAGGGGGGCCGGGGAGCTGTTTTTT
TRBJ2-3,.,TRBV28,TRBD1,CASSRRQGPDTQYF,TGTGCCAGCAGCCGTCGACAGGGCCCAGATACGCAGTATTTT
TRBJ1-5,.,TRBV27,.,CASIGSGAQHF,TGTGCCAGCATCGGGTCGGGAGCCCAGCATTTT
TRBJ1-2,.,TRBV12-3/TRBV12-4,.,CASSPDSYRGYTF,TGTGCCAGCAGCCCAGACAGTTACAGGGGCTACACCTTC
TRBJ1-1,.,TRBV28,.,CASRGEGMPTETFF,TGTGCCAGCAGGGGAGAAGGGATGCCCACTGAAACTTTCTTT
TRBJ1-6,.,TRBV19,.,CASSITREENSPLHF,TGTGCCAGTAGTATCACCCGGGAGGAAAATTCACCCCTCCACTTT
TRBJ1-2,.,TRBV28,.,CASSTLGGYTF,TGTGCCAGCAGTACCCTCGGTGGCTACACCTTC
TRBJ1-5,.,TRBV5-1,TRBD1,CASSLGTGTQPQHF,TGCGCCAGCAGCTTGGGGACAGGGACTCAGCCCCAGCATTTT
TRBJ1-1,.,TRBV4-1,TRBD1,CASSQVRGPDTEAFF,TGCGCCAGCAGCCAAGTCAGGGGGCCCGATACTGAAGCTTTCTTT
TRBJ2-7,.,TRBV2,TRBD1,CASRSGQQSYEQYF,TGTGCCAGCAGATCGGGACAGCAATCCTACGAGCAGTACTTC